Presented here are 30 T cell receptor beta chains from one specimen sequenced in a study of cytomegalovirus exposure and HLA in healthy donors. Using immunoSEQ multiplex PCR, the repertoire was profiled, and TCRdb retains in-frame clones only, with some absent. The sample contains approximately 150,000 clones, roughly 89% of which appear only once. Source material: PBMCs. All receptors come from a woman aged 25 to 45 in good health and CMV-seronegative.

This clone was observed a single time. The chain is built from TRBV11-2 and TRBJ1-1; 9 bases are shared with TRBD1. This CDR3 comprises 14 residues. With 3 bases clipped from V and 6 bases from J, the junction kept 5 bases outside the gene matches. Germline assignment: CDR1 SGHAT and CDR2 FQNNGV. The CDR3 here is CASSLDRGRAEAFF. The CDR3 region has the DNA TGTGCCAGCAGCTTGGACAGGGGAAGAGCTGAAGCTTTCTTT. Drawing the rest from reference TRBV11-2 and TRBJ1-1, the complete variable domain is EAGVAQSPRYKIIEKRQSVAFWCNPISGHATLYWYQQILGQGPKLLIQFQNNGVVDDSQLPKDRFSAERLKGVDSTLKIQPAKLEDSAVYLCASSLDRGRAEAFFGQGTRLTVV.

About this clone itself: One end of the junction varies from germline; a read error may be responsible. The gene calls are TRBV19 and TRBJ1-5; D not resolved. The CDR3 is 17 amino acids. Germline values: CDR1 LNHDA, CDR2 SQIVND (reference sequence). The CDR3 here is CASRIVDSSAFNQPQHF. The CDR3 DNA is TGTGCCAGTAGAATAGTAGACTCCTCGGCGTTCAATCAGCCCCAGCATTTT.

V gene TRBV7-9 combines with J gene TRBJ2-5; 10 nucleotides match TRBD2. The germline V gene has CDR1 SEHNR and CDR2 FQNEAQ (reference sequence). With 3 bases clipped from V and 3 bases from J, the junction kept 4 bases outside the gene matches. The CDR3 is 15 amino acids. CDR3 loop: CASSLIAGGKETQYF. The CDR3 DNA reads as TGTGCCAGCAGCTTGATAGCGGGGGGAAAAGAGACCCAGTACTTC.

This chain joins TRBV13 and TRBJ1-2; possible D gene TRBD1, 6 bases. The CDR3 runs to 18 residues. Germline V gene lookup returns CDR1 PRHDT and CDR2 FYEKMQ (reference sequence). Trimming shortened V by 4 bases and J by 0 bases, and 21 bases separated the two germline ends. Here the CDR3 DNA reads TGTGCCAGCAGCTCCCCCCTTCAAAACAGGGATCCTAACTATGGCTACACCTTC. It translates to CASSSPLQNRDPNYGYTF.

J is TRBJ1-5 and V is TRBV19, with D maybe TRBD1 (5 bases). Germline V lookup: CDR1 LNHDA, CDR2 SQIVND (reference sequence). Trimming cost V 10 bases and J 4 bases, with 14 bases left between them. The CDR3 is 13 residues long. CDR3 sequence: CATSLGGNQPQHF. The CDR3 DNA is TGTGCCACCTCCCTTGGGGGGAATCAGCCCCAGCATTTT.

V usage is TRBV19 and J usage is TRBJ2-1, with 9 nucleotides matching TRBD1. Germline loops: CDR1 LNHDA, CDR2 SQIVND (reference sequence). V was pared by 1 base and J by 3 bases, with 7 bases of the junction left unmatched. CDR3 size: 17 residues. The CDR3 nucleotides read TGTGCCAGTAGTATAGCCGACGGACAGGGGTTCTACAATGAGCAGTTCTTC. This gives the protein CASSIADGQGFYNEQFF.

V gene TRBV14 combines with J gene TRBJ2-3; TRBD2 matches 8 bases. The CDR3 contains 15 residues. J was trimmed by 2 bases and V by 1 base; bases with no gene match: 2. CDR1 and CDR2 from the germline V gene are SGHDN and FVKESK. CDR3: CASSQVAGLTDTQYF. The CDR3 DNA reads TGTGCCAGCAGCCAAGTAGCGGGGCTCACAGATACGCAGTATTTT.

The CDR3 region is CASSSRATSGANVLTF. CDR3 DNA sequence: TGTGCCAGCAGCTCTAGAGCAACCTCTGGGGCCAACGTCCTGACTTTC. The chain is built from TRBV7-2 and TRBJ2-6; no clear D gene. Trimming cost V 4 bases and J 0 bases, with 10 bases left between them. This CDR3 region has 16 residues. Looked up from germline, CDR1 is SGHTA and CDR2 is FQGNSA.

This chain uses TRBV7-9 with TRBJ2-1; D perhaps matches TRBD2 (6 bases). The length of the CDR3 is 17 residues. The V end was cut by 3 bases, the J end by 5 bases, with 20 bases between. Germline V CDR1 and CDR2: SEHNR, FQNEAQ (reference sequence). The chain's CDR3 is CASSLPPSDAINNEQFF. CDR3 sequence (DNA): TGTGCCAGCAGCTTGCCCCCTAGCGACGCCATCAACAATGAGCAGTTCTTC.

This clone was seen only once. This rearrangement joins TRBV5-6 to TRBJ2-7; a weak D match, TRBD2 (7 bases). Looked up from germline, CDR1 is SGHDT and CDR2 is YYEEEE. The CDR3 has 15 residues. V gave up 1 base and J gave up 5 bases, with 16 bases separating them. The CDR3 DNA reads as TGTGCCAGCAGCTTGTGGGCTAGGGGGGGGCACGAGCAGTACTTC. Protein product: CASSLWARGGHEQYF.

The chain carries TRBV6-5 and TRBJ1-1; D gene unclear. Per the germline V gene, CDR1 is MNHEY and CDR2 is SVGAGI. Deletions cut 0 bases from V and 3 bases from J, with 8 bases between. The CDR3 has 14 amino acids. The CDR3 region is CASSYSNRDTEAFF. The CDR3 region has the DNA TGTGCCAGCAGTTACTCGAACAGAGACACTGAAGCTTTCTTT.

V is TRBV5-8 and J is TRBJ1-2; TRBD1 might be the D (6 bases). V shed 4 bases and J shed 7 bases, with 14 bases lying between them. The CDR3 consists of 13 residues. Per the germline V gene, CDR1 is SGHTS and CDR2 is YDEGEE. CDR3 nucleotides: TGTGCCAGCAGCGGCGGGCAGGGGTTTGGCTACACCTTC. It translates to CASSGGQGFGYTF.

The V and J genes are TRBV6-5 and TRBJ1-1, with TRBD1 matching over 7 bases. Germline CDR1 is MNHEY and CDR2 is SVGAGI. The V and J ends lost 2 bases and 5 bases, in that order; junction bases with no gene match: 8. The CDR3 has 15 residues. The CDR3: CASSYTTGVRTEAFF. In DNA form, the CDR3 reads TGTGCCAGCAGTTACACTACAGGGGTAAGGACTGAAGCTTTCTTT.

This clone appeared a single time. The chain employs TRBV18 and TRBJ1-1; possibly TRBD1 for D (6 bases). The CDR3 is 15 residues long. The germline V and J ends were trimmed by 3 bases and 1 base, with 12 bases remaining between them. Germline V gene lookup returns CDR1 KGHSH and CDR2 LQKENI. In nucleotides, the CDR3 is TGTGCCAGCTCACCCCCGGACAGACCGAACACTGAAGCTTTCTTT. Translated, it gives CASSPPDRPNTEAFF. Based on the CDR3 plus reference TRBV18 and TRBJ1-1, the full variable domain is NAGVMQNPRHLVRRRGQEARLRCSPMKGHSHVYWYRQLPEEGLKFMVYLQKENIIDESGMPKERFSAEFPKEGPSILRIQQVVRGDSAAYFCASSPPDRPNTEAFFGQGTRLTVV.

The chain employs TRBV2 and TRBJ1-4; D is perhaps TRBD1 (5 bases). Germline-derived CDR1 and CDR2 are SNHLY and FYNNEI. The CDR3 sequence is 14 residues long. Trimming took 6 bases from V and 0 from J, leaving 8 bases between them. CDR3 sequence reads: CASSDSTTNEKLFF. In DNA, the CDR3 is TGTGCCAGCAGCGACAGTACAACTAATGAAAAACTGTTTTTT.

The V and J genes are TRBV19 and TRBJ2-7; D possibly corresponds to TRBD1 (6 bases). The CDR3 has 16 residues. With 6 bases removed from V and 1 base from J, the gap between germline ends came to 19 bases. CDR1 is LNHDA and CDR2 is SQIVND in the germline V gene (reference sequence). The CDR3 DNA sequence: TGTGCCAGTAGCAATATTGGTGGGGGCTCATCCTACGAGCAGTACTTC. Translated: CASSNIGGGSSYEQYF. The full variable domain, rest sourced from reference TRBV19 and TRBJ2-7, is DGGITQSPKYLFRKEGQNVTLSCEQNLNHDAMYWYRQDPGQGLRLIYYSQIVNDFQKGDIAEGYSVSREKKESFPLTVTSAQKNPTAFYLCASSNIGGGSSYEQYFGPGTRLTVT.

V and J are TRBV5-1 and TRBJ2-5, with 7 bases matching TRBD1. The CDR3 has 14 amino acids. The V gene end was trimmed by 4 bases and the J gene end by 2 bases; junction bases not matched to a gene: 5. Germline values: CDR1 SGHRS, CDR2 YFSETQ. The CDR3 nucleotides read TGCGCCAGCAGCCCCGACAGGGAACAAGAGACCCAGTACTTC. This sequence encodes CASSPDREQETQYF.

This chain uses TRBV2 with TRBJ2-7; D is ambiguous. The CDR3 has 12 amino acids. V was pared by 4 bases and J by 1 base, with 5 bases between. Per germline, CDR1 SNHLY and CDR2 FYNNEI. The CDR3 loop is CASSGHSYEQYF. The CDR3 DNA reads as TGTGCCAGCAGTGGACATTCCTACGAGCAGTACTTC.

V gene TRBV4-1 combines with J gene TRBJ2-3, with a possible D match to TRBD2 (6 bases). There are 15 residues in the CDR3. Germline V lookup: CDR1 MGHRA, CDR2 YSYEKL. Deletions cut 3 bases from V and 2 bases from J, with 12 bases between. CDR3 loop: CASSQVGTVTDTQYF. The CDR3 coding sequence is TGCGCCAGCAGCCAGGTCGGGACTGTCACAGATACGCAGTATTTT.

In DNA form, the CDR3 reads TGTGCCAGCAGCCGAGGCGGCCGGGGGGGCGCAGATACGCAGTATTTT. Its protein is CASSRGGRGGADTQYF. V is TRBV7-2 and J is TRBJ2-3, with TRBD2 matching over 8 bases. J was trimmed by 4 bases and V by 5 bases; bases with no gene match: 11. CDR1 SGHTA and CDR2 FQGNSA come from the germline V gene. There are 16 residues in the CDR3.

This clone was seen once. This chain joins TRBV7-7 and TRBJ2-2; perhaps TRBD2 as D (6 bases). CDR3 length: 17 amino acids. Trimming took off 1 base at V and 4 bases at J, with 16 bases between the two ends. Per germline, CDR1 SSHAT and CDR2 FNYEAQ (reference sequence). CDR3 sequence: CASSLGREAVATGELFF. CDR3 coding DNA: TGTGCCAGCAGCTTAGGCAGGGAGGCAGTAGCCACCGGGGAGCTGTTTTTT. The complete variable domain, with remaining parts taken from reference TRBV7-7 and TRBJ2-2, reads GAGVSQSPRYKVTKRGQDVTLRCDPISSHATLYWYQQALGQGPEFLTYFNYEAQPDKSGLPSDRFSAERPEGSISTLTIQRTEQRDSAMYRCASSLGREAVATGELFFGEGSRLTVL.

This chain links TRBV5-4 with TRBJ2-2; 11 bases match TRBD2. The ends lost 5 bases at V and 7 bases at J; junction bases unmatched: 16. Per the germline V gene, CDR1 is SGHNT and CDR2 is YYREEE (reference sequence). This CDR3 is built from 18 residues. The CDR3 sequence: CASSNATRLAGGFGELFF. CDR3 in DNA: TGTGCCAGCAGTAACGCCACACGGCTAGCGGGGGGATTCGGGGAGCTGTTTTTT.

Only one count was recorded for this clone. The CDR3 is CASSAPSGGANTGELFF. The CDR3 nucleotides are TGTGCCAGCAGTGCCCCTAGCGGGGGGGCGAACACCGGGGAGCTGTTTTTT. The genes are TRBV6-1 and TRBJ2-2, with TRBD2 identical over 12 bases. Trimming took 4 bases from V and 0 from J; bases not matched to a gene: 3. This CDR3 comprises 17 residues. CDR1 is MNHNS and CDR2 is SASEGT in the germline V gene.

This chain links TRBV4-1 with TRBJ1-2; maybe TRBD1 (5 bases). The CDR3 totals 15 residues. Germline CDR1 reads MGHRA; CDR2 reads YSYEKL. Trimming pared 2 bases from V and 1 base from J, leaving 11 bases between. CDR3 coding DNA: TGCGCCAGCAGCCAAACACTGACAGTTAACTATGGCTACACCTTC. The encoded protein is CASSQTLTVNYGYTF.

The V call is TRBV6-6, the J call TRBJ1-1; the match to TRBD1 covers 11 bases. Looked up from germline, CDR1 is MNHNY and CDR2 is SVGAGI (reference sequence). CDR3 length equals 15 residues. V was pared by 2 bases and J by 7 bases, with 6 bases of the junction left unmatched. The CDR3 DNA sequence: TGTGCCAGCAGTTACGGACAGGGGGCCCCAGGTGAAGCTTTCTTT. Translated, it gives CASSYGQGAPGEAFF.

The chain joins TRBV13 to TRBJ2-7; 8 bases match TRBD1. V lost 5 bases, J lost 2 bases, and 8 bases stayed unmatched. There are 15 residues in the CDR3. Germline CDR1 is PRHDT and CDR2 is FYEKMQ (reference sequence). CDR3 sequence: CASSPGQEVPYEQYF. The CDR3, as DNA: TGTGCCAGCAGCCCGGGACAGGAGGTACCCTACGAGCAGTACTTC.

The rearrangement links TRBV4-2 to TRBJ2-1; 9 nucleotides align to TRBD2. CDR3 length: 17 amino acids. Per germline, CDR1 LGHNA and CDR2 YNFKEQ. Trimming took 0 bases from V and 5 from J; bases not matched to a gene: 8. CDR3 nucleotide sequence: TGTGCCAGCAGCCAAGAAGTATATAGCGGGGGCGACAATGAGCAGTTCTTC. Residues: CASSQEVYSGGDNEQFF.

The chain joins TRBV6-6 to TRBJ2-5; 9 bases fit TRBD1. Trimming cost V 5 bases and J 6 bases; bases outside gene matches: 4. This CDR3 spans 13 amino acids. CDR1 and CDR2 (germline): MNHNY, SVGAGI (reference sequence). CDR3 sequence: CASSVQGAKTQYF. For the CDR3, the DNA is TGTGCCAGCAGTGTACAGGGGGCGAAGACCCAGTACTTC.

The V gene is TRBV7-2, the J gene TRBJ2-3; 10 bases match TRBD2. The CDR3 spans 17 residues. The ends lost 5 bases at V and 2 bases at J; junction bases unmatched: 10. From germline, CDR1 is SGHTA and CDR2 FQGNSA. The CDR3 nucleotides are TGTGCCAGCAGCCTCGACCCACTAGCGGGATACACAGATACGCAGTATTTT. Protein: CASSLDPLAGYTDTQYF.

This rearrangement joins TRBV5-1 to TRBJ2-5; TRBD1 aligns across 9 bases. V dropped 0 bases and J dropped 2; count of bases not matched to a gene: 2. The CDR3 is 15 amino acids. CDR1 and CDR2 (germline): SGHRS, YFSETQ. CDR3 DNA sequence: TGCGCCAGCAGCTTGGACAGGGGGCCGCAAGAGACCCAGTACTTC. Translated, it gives CASSLDRGPQETQYF.